This T cell receptor beta chain appears in the sequencing data of a study of blood T cell repertoires in COVID-19. As handled by the study authors: Reference gene primer amplification yielded estimated nucleated cell counts. Assay used: immunoSEQ multiplex PCR; TCRdb lists only in-frame clones, some missing. The D gene and trimming were derived from the DNA, and the V and J assignments and clone size from that table. This repertoire shows approximately 300,000 clones, around 87% found once; its top ten account for approximately 5%. Study members were between about 18 and 90 years old and lived in 25 or so US regions. The V end was cut by 1 base, the J end by 0 bases, with 19 bases between. This CDR3 is 19 amino acids long. Germline V CDR1 and CDR2: MNHEY, SMNVEV (reference sequence).

The rearrangement uses TRBV27 and TRBJ2-1; D is possibly TRBD2 (5 bases). The origin of this receptor is a woman aged 25 to 39 who had recovered from COVID-19. Sample: PBMCs or T cells enriched from blood (not recorded which). CDR3 sequence reads: CASSLYSAQLRTSYNEQFF. The CDR3 DNA follows: TGTGCCAGCAGTTTATATAGCGCGCAACTCCGAACCTCCTACAATGAGCAGTTCTTC.